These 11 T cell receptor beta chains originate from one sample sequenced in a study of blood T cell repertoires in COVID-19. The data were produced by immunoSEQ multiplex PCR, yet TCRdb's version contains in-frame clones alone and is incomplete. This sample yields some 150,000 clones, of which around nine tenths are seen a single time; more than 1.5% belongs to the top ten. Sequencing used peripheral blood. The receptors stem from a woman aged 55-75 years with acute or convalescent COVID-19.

The CDR3 DNA sequence: TGTGCCAGCAGTTTGACGGGGACTGGGGCCAACGTCCTGACTTTC. Translating gives CASSLTGTGANVLTF. The chain recombines TRBV28 with TRBJ2-6; tentatively, D is TRBD2 (5 bases). The V end lost 3 bases, the J end lost 2 bases, and 8 bases lay between the germline ends. This CDR3 is built from 15 residues. Germline V gene lookup returns CDR1 MDHEN and CDR2 SYDVKM. The variable domain in full, with the rest retrieved from reference TRBV28 and TRBJ2-6, is DVKVTQSSRYLVKRTGEKVFLECVQDMDHENMFWYRQDPGLGLRLIYFSYDVKMKEKGDIPEGYSVSREKKERFSLILESASTNQTSMYLCASSLTGTGANVLTFGAGSRLTVL.

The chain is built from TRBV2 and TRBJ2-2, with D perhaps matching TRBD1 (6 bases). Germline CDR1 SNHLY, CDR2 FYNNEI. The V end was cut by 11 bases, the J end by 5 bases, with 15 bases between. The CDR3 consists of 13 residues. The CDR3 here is CAGNREYTGELFF. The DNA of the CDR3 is TGTGCCGGAAACAGGGAGTATACCGGGGAGCTGTTTTTT. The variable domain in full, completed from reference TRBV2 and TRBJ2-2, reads EPEVTQTPSHQVTQMGQEVILRCVPISNHLYFYWYRQILGQKVEFLVSFYNNEISEKSEIFDDQFSVERPDGSNFTLKIRSTKLEDSAMYFCAGNREYTGELFFGEGSRLTVL.

The CDR3 DNA reads TGTGCCAGCAGCTTAGTAGCGGGGGCGGATGAGCAGTTCTTC. Amino acids: CASSLVAGADEQFF. This chain joins TRBV11-1 and TRBJ2-1; 9 bases are shared with TRBD2. Germline CDR1 and CDR2: SGHAT and FQDESV (reference sequence). V trimming: 1 base; J trimming: 8 bases; junction bases outside the gene matches: 3. This CDR3 has 14 amino acids.

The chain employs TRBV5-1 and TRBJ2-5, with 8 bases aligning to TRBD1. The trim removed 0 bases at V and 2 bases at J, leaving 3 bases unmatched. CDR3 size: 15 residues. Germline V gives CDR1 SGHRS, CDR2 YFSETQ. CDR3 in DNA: TGCGCCAGCAGCTTGGGGACAGGGATTCAAGAGACCCAGTACTTC. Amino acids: CASSLGTGIQETQYF.

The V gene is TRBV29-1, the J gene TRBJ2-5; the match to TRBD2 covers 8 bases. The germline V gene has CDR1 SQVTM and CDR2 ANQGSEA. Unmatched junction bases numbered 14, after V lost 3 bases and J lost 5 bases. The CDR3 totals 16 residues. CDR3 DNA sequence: TGCAGCGTTGACGGCGAGGGACTAGGTTCTATGGAGACCCAGTACTTC. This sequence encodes CSVDGEGLGSMETQYF.

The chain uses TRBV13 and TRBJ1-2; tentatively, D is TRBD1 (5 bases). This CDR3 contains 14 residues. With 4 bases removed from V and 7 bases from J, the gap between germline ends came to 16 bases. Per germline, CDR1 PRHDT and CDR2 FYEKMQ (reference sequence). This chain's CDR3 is CASSSLLRGAGYTF. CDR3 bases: TGTGCCAGCAGCTCCCTTCTCCGTGGGGCTGGCTACACCTTC.

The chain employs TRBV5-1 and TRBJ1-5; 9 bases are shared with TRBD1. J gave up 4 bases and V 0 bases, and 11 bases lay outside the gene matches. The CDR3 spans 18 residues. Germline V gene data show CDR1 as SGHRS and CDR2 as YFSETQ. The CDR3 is CASSLGPHRQGGNQPQHF. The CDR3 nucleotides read TGCGCCAGCAGCTTGGGGCCTCATAGACAGGGGGGGAATCAGCCCCAGCATTTT.

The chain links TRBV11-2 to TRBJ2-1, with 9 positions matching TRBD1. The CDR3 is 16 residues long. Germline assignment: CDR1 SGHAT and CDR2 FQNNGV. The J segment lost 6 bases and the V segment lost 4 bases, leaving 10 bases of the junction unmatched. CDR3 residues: CASSYGQGKARNEQFF. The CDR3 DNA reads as TGTGCCAGCAGCTACGGACAGGGGAAGGCTCGCAATGAGCAGTTCTTC.

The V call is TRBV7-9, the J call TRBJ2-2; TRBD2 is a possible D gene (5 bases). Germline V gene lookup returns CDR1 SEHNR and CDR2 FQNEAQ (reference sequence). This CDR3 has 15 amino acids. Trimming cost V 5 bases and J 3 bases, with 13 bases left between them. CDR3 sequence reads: CASSRTSGDTGELFF. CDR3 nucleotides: TGTGCCAGCAGCCGCACTAGTGGGGACACCGGGGAGCTGTTTTTT.

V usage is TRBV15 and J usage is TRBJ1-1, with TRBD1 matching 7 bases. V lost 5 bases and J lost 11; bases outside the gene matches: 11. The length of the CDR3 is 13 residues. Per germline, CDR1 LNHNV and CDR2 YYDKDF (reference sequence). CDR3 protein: CATSPGQALSAFF. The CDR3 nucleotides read TGTGCCACCAGCCCCGGACAGGCTTTAAGCGCTTTCTTT.

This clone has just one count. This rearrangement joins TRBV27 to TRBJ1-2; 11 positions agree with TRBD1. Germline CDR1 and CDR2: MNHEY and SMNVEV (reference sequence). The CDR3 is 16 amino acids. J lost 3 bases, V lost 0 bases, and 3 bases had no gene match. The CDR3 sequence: CASSLSGQGDDYGYTF. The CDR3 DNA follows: TGTGCCAGCAGTTTATCGGGACAGGGGGACGACTATGGCTACACCTTC.